These 22 T cell receptor beta chains came from one sample sequenced in a study of spatial heterogeneity in lung cancer. Time point meaning: blood at routine non-recurrence follow-up after resection. TCRs were sequenced from unsorted whole RNA of tumor, nontumor lung or PBMC. TCRdb processed the 5' RACE reads anew with MiXCR; each CDR3 protein has one entry. The repertoire has about 52,000 distinct CDR3 sequences, less than 9.5% of them found once; the top ten carry around 36%. The sample was PBMCs, taken at follow-up. The source of these receptors is a female donor with early-stage non-small cell lung cancer.

This clonotype was seen more than once but under ten times. The genes are TRBV20-1 and TRBJ1-1, with a possible D match to TRBD1 (6 bases). The V and J ends lost 5 bases and 0 bases respectively, with 10 bases between them. CDR3 size: 13 residues. CDR1 and CDR2 (germline): DFQATT, SNEGSKA (reference sequence). CDR3 nucleotides: TGCAGTGCTGCCCAGGGGATGAACACTGAAGCTTTCTTT. It is translated as CSAAQGMNTEAFF.

This clonotype was counted ten times or more. The chain recombines TRBV6-5 with TRBJ1-1, with 7 positions matching TRBD1. Trimming cost V 6 bases and J 2 bases; bases outside gene matches: 9. Germline CDR1 MNHEY, CDR2 SVGAGI. CDR3 length equals 15 residues. CDR3 coding DNA: TGTGCCAGCAGGCGGGACAGAGGAAGCAACACTGAAGCTTTCTTT. It specifies CASRRDRGSNTEAFF.

This clonotype was counted between two and nine times. This chain uses TRBV6-4 with TRBJ1-2; D is possibly TRBD1 (6 bases). Trimming pared 6 bases from V and 1 base from J, leaving 15 bases between. Per germline, CDR1 MRHNA and CDR2 SNTAGT. The CDR3 is 15 residues long. The chain's CDR3 is CASRFRQQGNYGYTF. The DNA of the CDR3 is TGTGCCAGCAGATTCCGTCAACAGGGTAACTATGGCTACACCTTC.

At least ten counts were recorded for this clonotype. The chain links TRBV19 to TRBJ2-5; 7 nucleotides match TRBD1. After removal of 10 bases from V and 5 bases from J, the junction contained 10 bases not matched to a gene. Germline V gene data show CDR1 as LNHDA and CDR2 as SQIVND (reference sequence). This CDR3 contains 13 residues. The CDR3 is CATLDRVGETQYF. The CDR3, as DNA: TGTGCCACCTTAGACAGGGTGGGTGAGACCCAGTACTTC.

As concerns this clonotype: At one end, the junction sequence differs from germline, possibly due to a read error. The rearrangement links TRBV7-2 to TRBJ2-7; 11 bases fit TRBD2. Germline V gene data show CDR1 as SGHTA and CDR2 as FQGNSA. This CDR3 contains 15 residues. The CDR3 DNA follows: TGTGCCAGCAGCTCTAGCGGGGGGTACTCCTACGAGCAGCACTTC. It specifies CASSSSGGYSYEQHF.

There are a few counts of this clonotype. The V call is TRBV11-3, the J call TRBJ1-3; D gene unclear. With 4 bases removed from V and 0 bases from J, the gap between germline ends came to 7 bases. CDR3 size: 14 residues. Germline loops: CDR1 SGHNT, CDR2 YENEEA. The CDR3 DNA reads as TGTGCCAGCAGCTCTGGAGACTCTGGAAACACCATATATTTT. It codes for CASSSGDSGNTIYF.

The J gene is TRBJ2-3, the V gene TRBV29-1; D possibly corresponds to TRBD1 (5 bases). The CDR3 consists of 16 residues. Trimming cost V 6 bases and J 0 bases, with 19 bases left between them. Germline CDR1 reads SQVTM; CDR2 reads ANQGSEA. This CDR3 reads CSVSPGPGLSTDTQYF. The CDR3 DNA follows: TGCAGCGTCTCCCCCGGGCCAGGGCTGAGCACAGATACGCAGTATTTT.

The chain combines TRBV20-1 with TRBJ2-2, with 13 positions matching TRBD2. V was pared by 2 bases and J by 6 bases, with 6 bases of the junction left unmatched. In germline, CDR1 is DFQATT, CDR2 SNEGSKA (reference sequence). The CDR3 has 16 residues. Here the CDR3 DNA reads TGCAGTGCTAGACAAACTAGCGGGAGGGCCCCCGGGGAGCTGTTTTTT. Translation gives CSARQTSGRAPGELFF.

This clonotype was observed at least ten times. The chain is built from TRBV6-2 or TRBV6-3 and TRBJ2-1; possibly TRBD1 or TRBD2 for D (5 bases each). V was shortened by 2 bases and J by 7 bases, with 15 bases between the two germline ends. Germline CDR1 is MNHEY and CDR2 is SVGEGT. The CDR3 contains 15 residues. CDR3 in DNA: TGTGCCAGCAGTTACCTGGGACCTGGCGGAAATGAGCAGTTCTTC. This gives the protein CASSYLGPGGNEQFF.

This chain uses TRBV20-1 with TRBJ2-3; a possible D gene is TRBD2 (5 bases). The V and J ends lost 1 base and 2 bases respectively, with 13 bases between them. From germline, CDR1 is DFQATT and CDR2 SNEGSKA (reference sequence). There are 15 residues in the CDR3. CDR3: CSARVPGYSTDTQYF. The CDR3 DNA sequence: TGCAGTGCTAGAGTCCCGGGGTACTCCACAGATACGCAGTATTTT.

This clonotype occurred many times. The rearrangement joins TRBV7-2 to TRBJ2-7, with 7 positions matching TRBD1. This CDR3 comprises 14 residues. The germline CDR1 and CDR2 sequences are SGHTA and FQGNSA. Unmatched junction bases numbered 6, after V lost 6 bases and J lost 1 base. CDR3 loop: CASSTRQGSYEQYF. The CDR3 region has the DNA TGTGCCAGCAGTACTCGACAGGGATCCTACGAGCAGTACTTC.

Many counts were recorded for this clonotype. J is TRBJ1-1 and V is TRBV29-1, with unresolved D. Per the germline V gene, CDR1 is SQVTM and CDR2 is ANQGSEA. The CDR3 loop spans 13 amino acids. V lost 1 base and J lost 0, with 6 bases in between. In nucleotides, the CDR3 is TGCAGCGTTGAAGTACAGCTGAACACTGAAGCTTTCTTT. Translated: CSVEVQLNTEAFF. Filled out from reference TRBV29-1 and TRBJ1-1, the complete variable domain reads SAVISQKPSRDICQRGTSLTIQCQVDSQVTMMFWYRQQPGQSLTLIATANQGSEATYESGFVIDKFPISRPNLTFSTLTVSNMSPEDSSIYLCSVEVQLNTEAFFGQGTRLTVV.

This clonotype was found many times. The chain carries TRBV5-1 and TRBJ2-2, with TRBD2 matching 14 bases. The CDR3 is 16 residues long. Germline V gene lookup returns CDR1 SGHRS and CDR2 YFSETQ. J gave up 6 bases and V 4 bases, and 5 bases lay outside the gene matches. The CDR3 loop reads CASSTGLAGGAGELFF. In nucleotides, the CDR3 is TGCGCCAGCAGCACCGGACTAGCGGGGGGCGCCGGGGAGCTGTTTTTT.

This clonotype has a count of ten or more. The chain links TRBV10-1 to TRBJ2-5; D tentatively reads TRBD1 or TRBD2 (5 bases each). This CDR3 has 14 residues. CDR1 and CDR2 (germline): WNHNN, SYGVQD (reference sequence). The ends were cut back, 6 bases at V and 5 bases at J, with 16 bases in the middle. The CDR3 sequence: CASSPTAGAETQYF. DNA for the CDR3: TGCGCCAGCAGCCCTACCGCCGGGGCGGAGACCCAGTACTTC.

The chain links TRBV7-9 to TRBJ2-2, with a tentative D call TRBD2 (5 bases). Germline values: CDR1 SEHNR, CDR2 FQNEAQ (reference sequence). The CDR3 loop spans 16 amino acids. V was pared by 7 bases and J by 3 bases, with 18 bases between. CDR3 protein: CASTLKDGIHTGELFF. The CDR3 DNA reads as TGTGCCAGCACCCTAAAGGACGGGATCCACACCGGGGAGCTGTTTTTT.

This clonotype was counted ten times or more. This rearrangement joins TRBV12-3 or TRBV12-4 to TRBJ1-1, with 9 bases aligning to TRBD1. This CDR3 region has 16 residues. Losses at the gene ends were 2 bases for V and 3 bases for J; bases not matched to a gene: 7. The CDR3: CASSLTGTGWHTEAFF. The DNA for the CDR3 is TGTGCCAGCAGTTTAACCGGGACAGGGTGGCACACTGAAGCTTTCTTT.

The chain employs TRBV7-2 and TRBJ1-4; D may be TRBD1 (6 bases). Germline CDR1 and CDR2: SGHTA and FQGNSA. The CDR3 covers 13 residues. Trimming shortened V by 5 bases and J by 7 bases, and 11 bases separated the two germline ends. The CDR3 DNA follows: TGTGCCAGCAGCCCTCAGGGGCCTGAAAAACTGTTTTTT. Encoded protein: CASSPQGPEKLFF.

This clonotype was recorded many times. V and J are TRBV6-5 and TRBJ1-2; a possible D gene is TRBD1 (6 bases). Deletions cut 2 bases from V and 2 bases from J, with 15 bases between. The CDR3 is made up of 16 amino acids. CDR1 is MNHEY, CDR2 SVGAGI, per germline. CDR3 bases: TGTGCCAGCAGTTACGAGGGACGGGGGCCCAACTATGGCTACACCTTC. Its translation: CASSYEGRGPNYGYTF.

This clonotype has at least ten counts. The chain couples TRBV2 to TRBJ2-3; maybe TRBD2 (6 bases). Germline V CDR1 and CDR2: SNHLY, FYNNEI. The CDR3 sequence is 16 residues long. V dropped 3 bases and J dropped 4 bases, with 17 bases sitting between them. The CDR3 loop is CASSEVRGSGADTQYF. The CDR3 coding sequence is TGTGCCAGCAGTGAGGTACGGGGGAGTGGAGCAGATACGCAGTATTTT.

This clonotype showed up many times. This chain links TRBV7-2 with TRBJ2-3; 7 bases fit TRBD2. Per germline, CDR1 SGHTA and CDR2 FQGNSA. The CDR3 sequence is 17 residues long. Germline trimming cut 5 bases from V and 4 bases from J; bases unmatched to any gene: 15. DNA of the CDR3: TGTGCCAGCAGCCCCCGGCCCGGGACTATCACCCCAGATACGCAGTATTTT. Translated: CASSPRPGTITPDTQYF. The full variable domain, rest sourced from reference TRBV7-2 and TRBJ2-3, is GAGVSQSPSNKVTEKGKDVELRCDPISGHTALYWYRQSLGQGLEFLIYFQGNSAPDKSGLPSDRFSAERTGGSVSTLTIQRTQQEDSAVYLCASSPRPGTITPDTQYFGPGTRLTVL.

This clonotype showed up just a few times. The chain combines TRBV2 with TRBJ1-4, with a tentative D call TRBD1 (5 bases). CDR1 is SNHLY, CDR2 FYNNEI, per germline. This CDR3 contains 13 residues. Trimming took off 3 bases at V and 8 bases at J, with 10 bases between the two ends. The CDR3 loop reads CASSDSGVEKLFF. CDR3 DNA sequence: TGTGCCAGCAGTGATTCGGGGGTCGAAAAACTGTTTTTT.

This clonotype was recorded a few times. The chain employs TRBV5-4 and TRBJ2-7, with 8 nucleotides matching TRBD1. This CDR3 spans 14 amino acids. The V gene end was trimmed by 6 bases and the J gene end by 1 base; junction bases not matched to a gene: 6. CDR1 SGHNT and CDR2 YYREEE come from the germline V gene (reference sequence). The CDR3 is CASTGQGVSYEQYF. The CDR3 coding sequence is TGTGCCAGCACCGGACAGGGAGTTTCCTACGAGCAGTACTTC. Complete variable domain (other parts from reference TRBV5-4 and TRBJ2-7): ETGVTQSPTHLIKTRGQQVTLRCSSQSGHNTVSWYQQALGQGPQFIFQYYREEENGRGNFPPRFSGLQFPNYSSELNVNALELDDSALYLCASTGQGVSYEQYFGPGTRLTVT.